This T cell receptor (beta chain) emerged from a study of blood T cell repertoires in COVID-19. On the study more broadly: Sample material is recorded as cDNA or gDNA derived from T cells, B-cell-depleted T cells, or PBMCs.

Methods used by the authors: Counts of nucleated cells, estimated from reference gene primer amplification, were obtained. TCRdb's copy holds only in-frame clones and misses some; the assay was immunoSEQ multiplex PCR. V and J calls and clone size follow that table, whereas D and trimming were derived from the DNA. This table holds around 130,000 clones, about 80% found once. CDR1 is LNHDA and CDR2 is SQIVND in the germline V gene (reference sequence). This CDR3 has 14 amino acids. Trimming cost V 11 bases and J 5 bases, with 22 bases left between them. This chain uses TRBV19 with TRBJ2-7, with D perhaps matching TRBD2 (5 bases). The receptor's source is a woman aged 55-69 years with acute or convalescent COVID-19. Sequencing input: peripheral blood. The CDR3 loop reads CASKTGFSSNEQYF. As DNA, the CDR3 is TGTGCCTCAAAAACGGGATTTTCTTCTAACGAGCAGTACTTC.